This record covers a single T cell receptor beta chain. This entry comes from a study of PD-L1 blockade in urothelial cancer. Study-level information: From 2014, patients received atezolizumab, given as 1,200 mg intravenously every 3 weeks. Blood analysis occurred 3 weeks (second dose) and 6 weeks after treatment start.

Profiled with immunoSEQ multiplex PCR; TCRdb holds only in-frame clones, not every one. Among approximately 86,000 clones, 85% were seen once, and the ten largest hold about 6.9%. Time point in this sample: pretreatment peripheral blood. Each patient presented with locally advanced or metastatic urothelial carcinoma. The study collected 1 to 8 samples per patient, pretreatment and on-treatment. CDR3 length: 14 amino acids. The J segment lost 10 bases and the V segment lost 6 bases, leaving 11 bases of the junction unmatched. The V gene's germline CDR1 is MNHEY and CDR2 SMNVEV (reference sequence). The specimen was PBMCs, collected around atezolizumab (anti-PD-L1) treatment. The chain recombines TRBV27 with TRBJ2-3; 9 bases match TRBD2. The clonotype originates from a man aged 35 to 55 with urothelial cancer. In nucleotides, the CDR3 is TGTGCCAGCAGACCTGGACTAGCGTCGTACGCGCAGTATTTT. Residues: CASRPGLASYAQYF.